This T cell receptor beta chain comes out of a study of response to subunit inactivated influenza vaccine (dated by TCRdb to between 2018 and 2020). About the investigation overall: Deep quantitative profiling of the T cell receptor repertoire was used in the study to follow responses to a trivalent subunit inactivated influenza vaccine.

Library preparation was by RT-PCR. Instrument used: Illumina HiSeq 2500. TCRdb reworked the public reads: Q25 trimming with fastp, MiXCR clone assembly, productive beta chains retained. Identical CDR3 protein sequences are pooled into one entry, listed with their most common genes and DNA. This sample gives under 850,000 distinct CDR3 sequences in total; approximately 17% of them show up just once. Around 9.9% of the sample is taken by the ten largest. V is trimmed back by 7 bases and J by 2 bases, and the junction contains 11 bases that no gene match accounts for. From the germline V gene, CDR1 is MDHEN and CDR2 is SYDVKM. The CDR3, cysteine through phenylalanine, is 17 amino acids long. Only CDR3 DNA is held: 51 bases, read in frame from base 1. Overall study results and their limits: The authors proposed that each seasonal influenza vaccination may bring in only a limited number of new T cells.

This clonotype was found a few times. What antigen it recognizes has not been identified. No clone much larger than this one lies a single base away; base qualities are absent. Recombination connected TRBV28 to TRBJ2-2; a stretch of 9 junction bases matches TRBD1. This material consisted of PBMCs from blood, taken about 5 days after vaccination. The source is a middle-aged man who received an inactivated influenza vaccine. Donor details come from another sample of the same person, matched by shared clones. The CDR3 region has the sequence CASTQWGTGPNTGELFF. The nucleotides are TGTGCCAGCACCCAATGGGGGACAGGGCCAAACACCGGGGAGCTGTTTTTT.